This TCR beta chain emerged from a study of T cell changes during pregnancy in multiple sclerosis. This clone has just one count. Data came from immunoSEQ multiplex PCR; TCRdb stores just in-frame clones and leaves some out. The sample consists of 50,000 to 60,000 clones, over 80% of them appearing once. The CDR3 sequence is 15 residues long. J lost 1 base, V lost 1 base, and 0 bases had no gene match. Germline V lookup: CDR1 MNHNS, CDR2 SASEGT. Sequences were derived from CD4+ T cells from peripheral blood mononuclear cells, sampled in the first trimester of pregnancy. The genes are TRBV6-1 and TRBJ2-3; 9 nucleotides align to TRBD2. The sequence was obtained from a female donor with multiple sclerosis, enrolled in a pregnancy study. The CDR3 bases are TGTGCCAGCAGTGAAGTAGCGGGAGGCACAGATACGCAGTATTTT. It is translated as CASSEVAGGTDTQYF.